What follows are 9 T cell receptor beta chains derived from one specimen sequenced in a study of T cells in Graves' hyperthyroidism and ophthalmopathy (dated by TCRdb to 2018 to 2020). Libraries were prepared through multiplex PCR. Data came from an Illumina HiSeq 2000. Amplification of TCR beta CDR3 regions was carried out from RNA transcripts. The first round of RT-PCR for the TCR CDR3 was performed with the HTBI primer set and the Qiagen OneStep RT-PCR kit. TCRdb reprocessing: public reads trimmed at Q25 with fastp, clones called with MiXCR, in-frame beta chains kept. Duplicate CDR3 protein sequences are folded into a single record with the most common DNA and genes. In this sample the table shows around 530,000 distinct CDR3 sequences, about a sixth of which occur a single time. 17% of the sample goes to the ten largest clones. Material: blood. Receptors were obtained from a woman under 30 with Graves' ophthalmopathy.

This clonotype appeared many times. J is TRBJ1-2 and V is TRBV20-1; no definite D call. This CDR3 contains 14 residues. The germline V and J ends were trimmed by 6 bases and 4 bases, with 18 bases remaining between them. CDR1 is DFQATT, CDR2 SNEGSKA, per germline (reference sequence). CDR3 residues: CSAATFVEVYGYTF. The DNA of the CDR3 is TGCAGTGCCGCCACTTTCGTGGAAGTCTATGGCTACACCTTC.

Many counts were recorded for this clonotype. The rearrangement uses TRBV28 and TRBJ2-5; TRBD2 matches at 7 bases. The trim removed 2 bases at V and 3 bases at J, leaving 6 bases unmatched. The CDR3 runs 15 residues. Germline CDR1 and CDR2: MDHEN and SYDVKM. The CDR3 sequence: CASSLRREQEETQYF. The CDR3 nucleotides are TGTGCCAGCAGTTTAAGGCGGGAGCAAGAAGAGACCCAGTACTTC.

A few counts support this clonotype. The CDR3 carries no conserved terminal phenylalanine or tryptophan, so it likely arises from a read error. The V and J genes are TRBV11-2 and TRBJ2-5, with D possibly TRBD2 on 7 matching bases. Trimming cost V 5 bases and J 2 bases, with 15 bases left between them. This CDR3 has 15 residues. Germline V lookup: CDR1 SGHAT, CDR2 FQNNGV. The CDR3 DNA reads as TGTGCCAGCAGCAGACTCGAGGGGGGGCAAGAGACCCAGTACCTC. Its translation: CASSRLEGGQETQYL.

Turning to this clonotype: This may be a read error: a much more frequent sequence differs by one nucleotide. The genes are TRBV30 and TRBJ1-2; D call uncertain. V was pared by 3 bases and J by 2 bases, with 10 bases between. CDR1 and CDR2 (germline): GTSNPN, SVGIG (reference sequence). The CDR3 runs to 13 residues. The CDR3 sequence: CAWRVTGNYGYTF. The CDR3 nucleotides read TGTGCCTGGAGGGTGACGGGCAACTATGGCTACACCTTC.

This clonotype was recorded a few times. Here the CDR3 reads CASSERVREGRGESIGYTF. The CDR3 DNA follows: TGTGCCAGCAGTGAAAGGGTAAGGGAAGGCAGGGGAGAATCCATCGGCTACACCTTC. The gene calls are TRBV25-1 and TRBJ1-2; TRBD1 is a possible D gene (6 bases). CDR1 and CDR2 from the germline V gene are MGHDK and SYGVNS. V lost 2 bases and J 8 bases, leaving 30 bases between the germline ends. The CDR3 is made up of 19 amino acids.

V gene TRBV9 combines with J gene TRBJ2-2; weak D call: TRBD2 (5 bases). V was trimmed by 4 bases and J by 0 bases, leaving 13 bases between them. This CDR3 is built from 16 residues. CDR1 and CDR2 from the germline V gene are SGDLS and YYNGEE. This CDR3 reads CASSPSGVPNTGELFF. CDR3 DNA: TGTGCCAGCAGCCCCTCCGGGGTACCGAACACCGGGGAGCTGTTTTTT.

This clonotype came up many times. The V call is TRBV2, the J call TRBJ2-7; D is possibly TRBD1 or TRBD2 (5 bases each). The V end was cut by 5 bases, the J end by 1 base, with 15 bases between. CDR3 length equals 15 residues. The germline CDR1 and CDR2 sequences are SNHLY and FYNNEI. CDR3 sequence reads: CASSLNRDGSYEQYF. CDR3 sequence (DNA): TGTGCCAGCAGTCTTAACCGGGACGGATCCTACGAGCAGTACTTC.

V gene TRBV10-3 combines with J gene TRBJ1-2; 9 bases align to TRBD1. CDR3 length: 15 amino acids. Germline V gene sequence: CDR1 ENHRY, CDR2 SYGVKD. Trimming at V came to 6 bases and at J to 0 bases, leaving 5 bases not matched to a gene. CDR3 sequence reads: CAIRDRTGANYGYTF. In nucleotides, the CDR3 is TGTGCCATCAGAGACCGGACAGGGGCTAACTATGGCTACACCTTC.

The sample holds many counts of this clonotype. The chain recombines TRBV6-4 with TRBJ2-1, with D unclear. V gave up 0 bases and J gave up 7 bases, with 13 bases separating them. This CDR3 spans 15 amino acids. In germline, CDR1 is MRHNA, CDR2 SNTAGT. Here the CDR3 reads CASSDSVDGKNEQFF. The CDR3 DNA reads TGTGCCAGCAGTGACTCGGTGGACGGCAAGAATGAGCAGTTCTTC.